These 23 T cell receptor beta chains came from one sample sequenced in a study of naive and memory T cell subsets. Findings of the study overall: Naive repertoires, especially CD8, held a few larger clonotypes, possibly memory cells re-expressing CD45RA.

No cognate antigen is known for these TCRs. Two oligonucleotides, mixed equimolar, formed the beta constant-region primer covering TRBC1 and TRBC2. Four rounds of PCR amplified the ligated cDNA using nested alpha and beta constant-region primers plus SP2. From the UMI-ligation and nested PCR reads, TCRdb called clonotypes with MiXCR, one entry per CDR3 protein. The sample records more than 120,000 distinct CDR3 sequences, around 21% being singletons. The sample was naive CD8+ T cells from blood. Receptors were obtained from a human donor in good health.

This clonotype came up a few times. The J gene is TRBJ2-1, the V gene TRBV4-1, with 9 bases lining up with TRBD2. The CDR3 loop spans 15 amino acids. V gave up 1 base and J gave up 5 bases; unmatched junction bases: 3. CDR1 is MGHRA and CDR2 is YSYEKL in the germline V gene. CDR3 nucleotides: TGCGCCAGCAGCCAAGCGGCGGGAGGGGACAATGAGCAGTTCTTC. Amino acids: CASSQAAGGDNEQFF.

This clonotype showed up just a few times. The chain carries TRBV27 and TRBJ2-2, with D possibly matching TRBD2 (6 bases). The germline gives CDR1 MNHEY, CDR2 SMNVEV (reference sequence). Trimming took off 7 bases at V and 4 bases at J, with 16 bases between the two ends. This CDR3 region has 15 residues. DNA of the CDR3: TGTGCCAGCACCGGGGGAGACTACCCCACCGGGGAGCTGTTTTTT. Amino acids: CASTGGDYPTGELFF.

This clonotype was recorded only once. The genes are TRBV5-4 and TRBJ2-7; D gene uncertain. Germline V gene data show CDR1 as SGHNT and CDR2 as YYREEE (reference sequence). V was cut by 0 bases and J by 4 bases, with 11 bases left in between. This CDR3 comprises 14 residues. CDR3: CASSLGGFDYEQYF. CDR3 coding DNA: TGTGCCAGCAGCTTGGGTGGTTTTGATTACGAGCAGTACTTC.

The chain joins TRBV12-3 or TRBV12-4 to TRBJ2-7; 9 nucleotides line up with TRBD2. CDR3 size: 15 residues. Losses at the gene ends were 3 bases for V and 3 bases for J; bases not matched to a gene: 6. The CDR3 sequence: CASSFATSGRYEQYF. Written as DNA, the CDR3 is TGTGCCAGCAGTTTCGCGACTAGCGGCCGCTACGAGCAGTACTTC.

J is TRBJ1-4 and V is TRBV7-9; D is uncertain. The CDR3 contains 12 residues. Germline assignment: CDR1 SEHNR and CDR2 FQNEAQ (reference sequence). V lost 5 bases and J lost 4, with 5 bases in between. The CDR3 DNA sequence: TGTGCCAGCAGCCGTCTTAATGAAAAACTGTTTTTT. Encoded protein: CASSRLNEKLFF.

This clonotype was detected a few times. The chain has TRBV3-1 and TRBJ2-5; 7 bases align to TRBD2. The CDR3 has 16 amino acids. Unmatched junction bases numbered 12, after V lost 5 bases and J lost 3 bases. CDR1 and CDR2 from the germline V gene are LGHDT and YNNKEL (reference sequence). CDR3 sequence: CASSKEFGTTKETQYF. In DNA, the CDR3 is TGTGCCAGCAGCAAGGAGTTCGGGACTACTAAAGAGACCCAGTACTTC.

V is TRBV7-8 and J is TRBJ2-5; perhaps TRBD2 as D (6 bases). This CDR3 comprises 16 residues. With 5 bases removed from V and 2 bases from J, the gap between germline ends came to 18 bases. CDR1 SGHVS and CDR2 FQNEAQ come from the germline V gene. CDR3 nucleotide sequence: TGTGCCAGCAGCACTTACCGGGACTCAATTCAAGAGACCCAGTACTTC. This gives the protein CASSTYRDSIQETQYF.

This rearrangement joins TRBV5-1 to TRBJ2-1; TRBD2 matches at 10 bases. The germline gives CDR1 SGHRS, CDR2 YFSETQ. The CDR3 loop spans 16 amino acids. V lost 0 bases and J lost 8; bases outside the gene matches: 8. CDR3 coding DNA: TGCGCCAGCAGCTTGGAAGCGGGAGGGCCTCTCCATGAGCAGTTCTTC. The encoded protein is CASSLEAGGPLHEQFF.

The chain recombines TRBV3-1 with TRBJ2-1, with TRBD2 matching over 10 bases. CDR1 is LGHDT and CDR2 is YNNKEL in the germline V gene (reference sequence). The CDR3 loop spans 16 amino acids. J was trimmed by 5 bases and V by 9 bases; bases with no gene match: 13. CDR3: CASHPSLAGEHNEQFF. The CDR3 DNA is TGTGCCAGTCATCCCAGTCTAGCGGGAGAGCACAATGAGCAGTTCTTC.

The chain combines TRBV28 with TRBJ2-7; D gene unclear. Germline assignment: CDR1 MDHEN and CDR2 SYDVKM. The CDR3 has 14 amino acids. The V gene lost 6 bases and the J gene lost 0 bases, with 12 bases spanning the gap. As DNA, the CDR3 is TGTGCCAGCAGCCCTATTTTACCCTCCTACGAGCAGTACTTC. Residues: CASSPILPSYEQYF.

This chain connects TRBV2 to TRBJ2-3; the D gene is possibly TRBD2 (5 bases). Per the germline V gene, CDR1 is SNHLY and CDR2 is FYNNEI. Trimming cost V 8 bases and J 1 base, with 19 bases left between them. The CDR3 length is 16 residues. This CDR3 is CASGMLEDAGTDTQYF. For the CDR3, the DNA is TGTGCCAGCGGGATGCTGGAGGACGCCGGCACAGATACGCAGTATTTT. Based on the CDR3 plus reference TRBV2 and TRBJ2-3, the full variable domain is EPEVTQTPSHQVTQMGQEVILRCVPISNHLYFYWYRQILGQKVEFLVSFYNNEISEKSEIFDDQFSVERPDGSNFTLKIRSTKLEDSAMYFCASGMLEDAGTDTQYFGPGTRLTVL.

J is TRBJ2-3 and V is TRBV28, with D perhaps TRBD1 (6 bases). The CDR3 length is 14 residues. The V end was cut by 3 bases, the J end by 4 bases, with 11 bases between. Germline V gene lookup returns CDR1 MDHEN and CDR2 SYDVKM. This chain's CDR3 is CASSLLQGSDTQYF. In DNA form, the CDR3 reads TGTGCCAGCAGTTTGTTACAGGGATCAGATACGCAGTATTTT. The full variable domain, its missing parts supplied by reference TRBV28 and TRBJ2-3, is DVKVTQSSRYLVKRTGEKVFLECVQDMDHENMFWYRQDPGLGLRLIYFSYDVKMKEKGDIPEGYSVSREKKERFSLILESASTNQTSMYLCASSLLQGSDTQYFGPGTRLTVL.

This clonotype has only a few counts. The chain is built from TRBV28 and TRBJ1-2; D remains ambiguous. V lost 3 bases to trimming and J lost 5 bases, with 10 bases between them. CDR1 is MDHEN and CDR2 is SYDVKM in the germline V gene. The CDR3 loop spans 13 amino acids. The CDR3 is CASSFSTDYGYTF. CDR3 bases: TGTGCCAGCAGTTTCTCGACGGATTATGGCTACACCTTC.

The CDR3 reads CSVDGTSGMEETQYF. The CDR3 nucleotides are TGCAGCGTTGACGGGACTAGCGGGATGGAAGAGACCCAGTACTTC. This rearrangement joins TRBV29-1 to TRBJ2-5, with TRBD2 matching 13 bases. The CDR3 sequence is 15 residues long. CDR1 SQVTM and CDR2 ANQGSEA come from the germline V gene. The V and J ends lost 3 bases and 3 bases, in that order; junction bases with no gene match: 4.

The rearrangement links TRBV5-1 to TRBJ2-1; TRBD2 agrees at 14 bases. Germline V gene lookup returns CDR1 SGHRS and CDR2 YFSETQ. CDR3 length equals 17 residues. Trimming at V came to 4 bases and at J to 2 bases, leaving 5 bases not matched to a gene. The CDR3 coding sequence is TGCGCCAGCAGCCCCTGGACTAGCGGGAGGACCTACAATGAGCAGTTCTTC. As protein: CASSPWTSGRTYNEQFF.

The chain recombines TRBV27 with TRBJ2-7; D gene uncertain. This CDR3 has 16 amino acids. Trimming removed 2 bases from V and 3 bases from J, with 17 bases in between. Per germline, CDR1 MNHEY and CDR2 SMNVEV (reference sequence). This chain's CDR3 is CASSLVMPSTFYEQYF. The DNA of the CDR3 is TGTGCCAGCAGTTTAGTTATGCCCTCCACCTTCTACGAGCAGTACTTC.

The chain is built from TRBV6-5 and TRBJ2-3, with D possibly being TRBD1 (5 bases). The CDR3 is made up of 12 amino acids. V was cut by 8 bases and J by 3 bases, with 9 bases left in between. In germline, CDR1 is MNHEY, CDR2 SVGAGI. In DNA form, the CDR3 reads TGTGCCAGCGGATACAGGACAGATACGCAGTATTTT. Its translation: CASGYRTDTQYF.

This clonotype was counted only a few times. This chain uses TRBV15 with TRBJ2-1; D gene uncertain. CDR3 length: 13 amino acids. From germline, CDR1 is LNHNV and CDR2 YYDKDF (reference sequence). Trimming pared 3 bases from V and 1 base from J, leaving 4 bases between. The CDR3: CATSSDSYNEQFF. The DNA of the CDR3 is TGTGCCACCAGCAGCGATTCCTACAATGAGCAGTTCTTC.

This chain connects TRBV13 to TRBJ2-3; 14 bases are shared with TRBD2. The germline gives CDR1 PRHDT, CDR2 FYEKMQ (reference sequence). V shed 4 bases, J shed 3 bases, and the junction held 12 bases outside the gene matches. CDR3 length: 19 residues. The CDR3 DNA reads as TGTGCCAGCAGCTCAACCCCGGGACTAGCGGGAGAGGGGACAGATACGCAGTATTTT. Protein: CASSSTPGLAGEGTDTQYF.

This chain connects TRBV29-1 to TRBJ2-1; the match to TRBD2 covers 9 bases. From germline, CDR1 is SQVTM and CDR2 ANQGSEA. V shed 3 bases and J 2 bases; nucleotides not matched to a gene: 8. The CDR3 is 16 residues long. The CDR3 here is CSVEAGGPLAYNEQFF. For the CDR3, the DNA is TGCAGCGTTGAGGCGGGAGGGCCTTTGGCCTACAATGAGCAGTTCTTC.

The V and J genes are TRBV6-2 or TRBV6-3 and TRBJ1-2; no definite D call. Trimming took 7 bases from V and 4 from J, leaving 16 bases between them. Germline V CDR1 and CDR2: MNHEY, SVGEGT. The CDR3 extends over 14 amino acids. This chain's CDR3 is CASTQERQFYGYTF. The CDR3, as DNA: TGTGCCAGCACTCAGGAGCGGCAGTTCTATGGCTACACCTTC.

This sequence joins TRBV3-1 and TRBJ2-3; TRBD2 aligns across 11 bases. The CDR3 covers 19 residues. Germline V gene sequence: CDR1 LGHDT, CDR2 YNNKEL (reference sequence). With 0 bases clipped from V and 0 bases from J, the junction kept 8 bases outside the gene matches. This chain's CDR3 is CASSQDFSTSGGSTDTQYF. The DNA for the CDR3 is TGTGCCAGCAGCCAAGATTTCAGTACTAGCGGGGGAAGCACAGATACGCAGTATTTT.

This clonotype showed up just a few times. CDR3 region: CASSPQGGAYEQYF. The CDR3 nucleotides are TGTGCCAGCAGCCCCCAGGGGGGGGCCTACGAGCAGTACTTC. The chain recombines TRBV11-2 with TRBJ2-7, with D perhaps being TRBD1 or TRBD2 (7 bases each). V lost 5 bases and J 2 bases, leaving 13 bases between the germline ends. Looked up from germline, CDR1 is SGHAT and CDR2 is FQNNGV. There are 14 residues in the CDR3.